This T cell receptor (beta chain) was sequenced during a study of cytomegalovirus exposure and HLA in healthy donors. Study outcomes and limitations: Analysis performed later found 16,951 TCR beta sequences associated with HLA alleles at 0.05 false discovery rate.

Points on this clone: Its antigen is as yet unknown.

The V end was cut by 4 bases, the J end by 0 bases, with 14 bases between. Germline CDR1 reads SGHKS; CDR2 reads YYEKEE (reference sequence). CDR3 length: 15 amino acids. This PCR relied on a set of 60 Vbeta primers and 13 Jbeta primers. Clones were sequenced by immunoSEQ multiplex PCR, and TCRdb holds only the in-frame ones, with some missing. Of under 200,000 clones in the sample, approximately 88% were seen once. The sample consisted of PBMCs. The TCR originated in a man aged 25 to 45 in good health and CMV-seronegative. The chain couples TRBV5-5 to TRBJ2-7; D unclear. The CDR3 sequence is CASSEVFESSYEQYF. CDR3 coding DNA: TGTGCCAGCAGCGAGGTCTTTGAGAGCTCCTACGAGCAGTACTTC. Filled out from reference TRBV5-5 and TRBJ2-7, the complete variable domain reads DAGVTQSPTHLIKTRGQQVTLRCSPISGHKSVSWYQQVLGQGPQFIFQYYEKEERGRGNFPDRFSARQFPNYSSELNVNALLLGDSALYLCASSEVFESSYEQYFGPGTRLTVT.